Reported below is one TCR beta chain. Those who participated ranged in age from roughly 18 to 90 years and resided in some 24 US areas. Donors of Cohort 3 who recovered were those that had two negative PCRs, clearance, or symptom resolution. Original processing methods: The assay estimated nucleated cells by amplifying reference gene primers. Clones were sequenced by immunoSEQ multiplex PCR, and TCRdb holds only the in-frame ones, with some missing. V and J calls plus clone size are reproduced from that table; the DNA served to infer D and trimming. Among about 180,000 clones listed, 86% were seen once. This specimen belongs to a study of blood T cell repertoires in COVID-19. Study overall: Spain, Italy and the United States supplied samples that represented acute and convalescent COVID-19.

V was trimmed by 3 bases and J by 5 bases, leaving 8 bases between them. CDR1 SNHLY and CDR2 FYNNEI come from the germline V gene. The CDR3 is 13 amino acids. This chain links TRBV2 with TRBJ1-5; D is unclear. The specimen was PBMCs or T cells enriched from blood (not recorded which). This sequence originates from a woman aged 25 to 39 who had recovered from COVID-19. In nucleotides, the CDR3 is TGTGCCAGCAGTGAGGAGAGATATCAGCCCCAGCATTTT. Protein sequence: CASSEERYQPQHF.